The 27 T cell receptor beta chains below come from one sample, sequenced in a study. One entry per CDR3 protein, called by TCRdb with MiXCR from the RT-PCR reads. Of 650,000 to 800,000 distinct CDR3 sequences listed, approximately 15% were seen once; the top ten hold just over 3.5%. Sample: memory CD4+ T cells from blood. These receptors were obtained from a female donor in good health, serving as a healthy control.

The gene calls are TRBV12-3 or TRBV12-4 and TRBJ1-1, with D uncertain. Trimming took off 7 bases at V and 1 base at J, with 13 bases between the two ends. There are 14 residues in the CDR3. The CDR3 sequence is CASTPDGSNTEAFF. The CDR3 nucleotides are TGTGCCAGCACCCCGGACGGTTCGAACACTGAAGCTTTCTTT.

This clonotype showed up many times. The chain carries TRBV20-1 and TRBJ2-7; 12 bases match TRBD1. Germline values: CDR1 DFQATT, CDR2 SNEGSKA (reference sequence). This CDR3 spans 15 amino acids. V lost 0 bases, J lost 8 bases, and 8 bases stayed unmatched. The DNA of the CDR3 is TGCAGTGCTAGAGATGGGGGGACAGGGGGCGACCAGCAGTACTTC. Protein: CSARDGGTGGDQQYF.

The genes are TRBV30 and TRBJ2-1; 10 nucleotides agree with TRBD1. CDR3 size: 14 residues. The V gene end was trimmed by 2 bases and the J gene end by 11 bases; junction bases not matched to a gene: 9. The V gene's germline CDR1 is GTSNPN and CDR2 SVGIG (reference sequence). CDR3 nucleotides: TGTGCCTGGAGTACCGGACAGGGGGTGGCTAAGCAGTTCTTC. This gives the protein CAWSTGQGVAKQFF.

The chain couples TRBV28 to TRBJ2-7; D ambiguous. The CDR3 is made up of 10 amino acids. Germline V gives CDR1 MDHEN, CDR2 SYDVKM. Trimming pared 5 bases from V and 4 bases from J, leaving 3 bases between. The CDR3 sequence is CASSKYEQYF. As DNA, the CDR3 is TGTGCCAGCAGTAAGTACGAGCAGTACTTC. Filled out from reference TRBV28 and TRBJ2-7, the complete variable domain reads DVKVTQSSRYLVKRTGEKVFLECVQDMDHENMFWYRQDPGLGLRLIYFSYDVKMKEKGDIPEGYSVSREKKERFSLILESASTNQTSMYLCASSKYEQYFGPGTRLTVT.

Ten or more counts support this clonotype. V is TRBV20-1 and J is TRBJ2-7; D is ambiguous. The germline CDR1 and CDR2 sequences are DFQATT and SNEGSKA (reference sequence). Trimming took 6 bases from V and 3 from J, leaving 12 bases between them. The CDR3 contains 12 residues. The DNA for the CDR3 is TGCAGTGCCGCCAGCCCAAACTACGAGCAGTACTTC. It encodes CSAASPNYEQYF.

This clonotype appeared many times. This chain joins TRBV7-2 and TRBJ2-7; 9 bases align to TRBD1. The CDR3 consists of 16 residues. With 2 bases clipped from V and 3 bases from J, the junction kept 8 bases outside the gene matches. CDR1 and CDR2 (germline): SGHTA, FQGNSA. This CDR3 is CASSLQGTGFNYEQYF. DNA for the CDR3: TGTGCCAGCAGCTTACAGGGGACAGGGTTTAACTACGAGCAGTACTTC.

The chain couples TRBV28 to TRBJ1-2; D is perhaps TRBD1 (5 bases). Trimming shortened V by 8 bases and J by 4 bases, and 23 bases separated the two germline ends. The germline gives CDR1 MDHEN, CDR2 SYDVKM. The length of the CDR3 is 16 residues. CDR3: CASPLASGRPFYGYTF. In DNA, the CDR3 is TGTGCCAGCCCCTTGGCTTCGGGACGGCCCTTCTATGGCTACACCTTC.

This clonotype was seen a few times. The rearrangement joins TRBV7-2 to TRBJ2-1, with 9 bases that match TRBD1. Germline V CDR1 and CDR2: SGHTA, FQGNSA. The CDR3 totals 16 residues. J gave up 4 bases and V 3 bases, and 7 bases lay outside the gene matches. CDR3 amino acids: CASSLAETGGYNEQFF. The CDR3 DNA is TGTGCCAGCAGCTTGGCGGAGACAGGGGGTTACAATGAGCAGTTCTTC.

The table lists this clonotype with many counts. V usage is TRBV29-1 and J usage is TRBJ2-3; the match to TRBD2 covers 15 bases. Germline V CDR1 and CDR2: SQVTM, ANQGSEA. V trimming: 6 bases; J trimming: 4 bases; junction bases outside the gene matches: 5. This CDR3 contains 15 residues. CDR3 protein: CSVGLAGGPADTQYF. The CDR3 nucleotides read TGCAGCGTAGGACTAGCGGGAGGGCCGGCAGATACGCAGTATTTT.

This clonotype has ten or more counts. The chain couples TRBV7-2 to TRBJ2-3; D is ambiguous. The CDR3 covers 14 residues. V lost 8 bases, J lost 3 bases, and 15 bases lay in between. Germline V gene data show CDR1 as SGHTA and CDR2 as FQGNSA. The CDR3 coding sequence is TGTGCCAGCGGATCCCGGTCTCCGACAGATACGCAGTATTTT. Residues: CASGSRSPTDTQYF.

The chain recombines TRBV10-3 with TRBJ2-1; no definite D call. V lost 5 bases and J 8 bases, leaving 16 bases between the germline ends. CDR3 length: 14 residues. The germline V gene encodes CDR1 ENHRY and CDR2 SYGVKD. Here the CDR3 reads CAISRPPRSHEQFF. The CDR3 region has the DNA TGTGCCATCAGTAGACCACCTCGGAGTCATGAGCAGTTCTTC.

About this clonotype itself: This may be a read error: a much more frequent sequence differs by one nucleotide. This chain connects TRBV5-1 to TRBJ2-5, with D unclear. There are 13 residues in the CDR3. Germline CDR1 and CDR2: SGHRS and YFSETQ. V was shortened by 3 bases and J by 0 bases, with 6 bases between the two germline ends. CDR3 DNA sequence: TGCGCCAGCAGCTCTTGGTACCAAGAGACCCAGTACTTC. This gives the protein CASSSWYQETQYF. Based on the CDR3 plus reference TRBV5-1 and TRBJ2-5, the full variable domain is KAGVTQTPRYLIKTRGQQVTLSCSPISGHRSVSWYQQTPGQGLQFLFEYFSETQRNKGNFPGRFSGRQFSNSRSEMNVSTLELGDSALYLCASSSWYQETQYFGPGTRLLVL.

In this sample, this clonotype turned up many times. V gene TRBV12-3 or TRBV12-4 combines with J gene TRBJ2-1; TRBD2 aligns across 7 bases. The CDR3 has 14 amino acids. The V gene end was trimmed by 5 bases and the J gene end by 8 bases; junction bases not matched to a gene: 9. The DNA of the CDR3 is TGTGCCAGCAGTATACTAGAAGCGGGGTATGAGCAGTTCTTC. Its translation is CASSILEAGYEQFF.

V is TRBV7-6 and J is TRBJ1-5, with TRBD1 identical over 8 bases. This CDR3 is built from 16 residues. Germline V gives CDR1 SGHVS, CDR2 FNYEAQ. V was clipped by 5 bases and J by 5 bases; unmatched bases: 11. The CDR3 sequence: CASSPFGQGVDQPQHF. The CDR3 bases are TGTGCCAGCAGCCCGTTCGGACAGGGCGTTGATCAGCCCCAGCATTTT. The whole variable domain, filled in from reference TRBV7-6 and TRBJ1-5, reads GAGVSQSPRYKVTKRGQDVALRCDPISGHVSLYWYRQALGQGPEFLTYFNYEAQQDKSGLPNDRFSAERPEGSISTLTIQRTEQRDSAMYRCASSPFGQGVDQPQHFGDGTRLSIL.

This clonotype was picked up many times. The chain combines TRBV20-1 with TRBJ2-5, with 8 bases matching TRBD1. The germline V gene encodes CDR1 DFQATT and CDR2 SNEGSKA (reference sequence). Unmatched junction bases numbered 2, after V lost 0 bases and J lost 2 bases. The CDR3 runs 14 residues. CDR3 sequence reads: CSARDYRGQETQYF. In DNA form, the CDR3 reads TGCAGTGCTAGAGACTACAGGGGGCAAGAGACCCAGTACTTC.

This clonotype has only a few counts. The genes are TRBV5-1 and TRBJ2-6, with a weak D call TRBD2 (6 bases). Germline V gene data show CDR1 as SGHRS and CDR2 as YFSETQ. V lost 5 bases to trimming and J lost 2 bases, with 11 bases between them. This CDR3 comprises 15 residues. The CDR3 DNA sequence: TGCGCCAGCAGGAGGGACTCCACTGGGGCCAACGTCCTGACTTTC. Protein: CASRRDSTGANVLTF. Using reference TRBV5-1 and TRBJ2-6 for the parts outside the CDR3, the full variable domain is KAGVTQTPRYLIKTRGQQVTLSCSPISGHRSVSWYQQTPGQGLQFLFEYFSETQRNKGNFPGRFSGRQFSNSRSEMNVSTLELGDSALYLCASRRDSTGANVLTFGAGSRLTVL.

This chain uses TRBV6-6 with TRBJ2-1; 11 nucleotides align to TRBD2. The CDR3 is made up of 18 amino acids. V dropped 6 bases and J dropped 8; count of bases not matched to a gene: 18. Germline V gives CDR1 MNHNY, CDR2 SVGAGI (reference sequence). The CDR3 here is CASSSQFKTSGKGDEQFF. The DNA for the CDR3 is TGTGCCAGCAGCTCCCAGTTCAAGACTAGCGGGAAGGGGGATGAGCAGTTCTTC.

The gene calls are TRBV29-1 and TRBJ1-4; TRBD1 matches 7 bases. This CDR3 has 13 residues. The ends lost 6 bases at V and 3 bases at J; junction bases unmatched: 4. CDR1 is SQVTM, CDR2 ANQGSEA, per germline. CDR3 region: CSVETGSNEKLFF. CDR3 nucleotide sequence: TGCAGCGTCGAGACAGGGTCTAATGAAAAACTGTTTTTT.

This clonotype was counted many times. The J gene is TRBJ1-6, the V gene TRBV9; D is ambiguous. Trimming stripped 6 bases from V and 3 bases from J, with 10 bases between. The germline V gene encodes CDR1 SGDLS and CDR2 YYNGEE. The CDR3 contains 14 residues. CDR3 coding DNA: TGTGCCAGCACCACGGGGAGCTATAATTCACCCCTCCACTTT. It codes for CASTTGSYNSPLHF.

This clonotype was found many times. The chain links TRBV5-5 to TRBJ1-1; D possibly corresponds to TRBD1 (5 bases). The CDR3 length is 14 residues. V was clipped by 1 base and J by 2 bases, with 9 bases between them. Germline CDR1 and CDR2: SGHKS and YYEKEE (reference sequence). The CDR3 protein is CASSLLWGNTEAFF. The CDR3, as DNA: TGTGCCAGCAGCTTGTTATGGGGCAACACTGAAGCTTTCTTT.

The chain recombines TRBV7-3 with TRBJ2-3; D may be TRBD1 or TRBD2 (6 bases each). CDR1 is SGHTA and CDR2 is FQGTGA in the germline V gene. V dropped 1 base and J dropped 4 bases, with 21 bases sitting between them. The CDR3 covers 18 residues. CDR3 DNA: TGTGCCAGCAGCTTAAGATTGGGGGGCTCGAGTCGGGCAGATACGCAGTATTTT. Protein: CASSLRLGGSSRADTQYF.

This rearrangement joins TRBV20-1 to TRBJ2-5; D is perhaps TRBD1 (6 bases). The germline gives CDR1 DFQATT, CDR2 SNEGSKA (reference sequence). This CDR3 has 14 residues. CDR3 region: CSPSQGTHQETQYF. The CDR3 DNA follows: TGCAGCCCTAGTCAGGGGACGCATCAAGAGACCCAGTACTTC.

This clonotype was counted a few times. The genes are TRBV4-1 and TRBJ2-5; D ambiguous. V shed 4 bases and J shed 0 bases, with 12 bases lying between them. Germline V lookup: CDR1 MGHRA, CDR2 YSYEKL. The CDR3 runs 15 residues. CDR3 residues: CASSLQGTDQETQYF. Written as DNA, the CDR3 is TGCGCCAGCAGCCTCCAAGGAACAGACCAAGAGACCCAGTACTTC.

In DNA, the CDR3 is TGTGCCAGCAGCGTTACGGACTATAGCAATCAGCCCCAGCATTTT. It translates to CASSVTDYSNQPQHF. This chain links TRBV9 with TRBJ1-5; the D is unclear. The CDR3 sequence is 15 residues long. CDR1 and CDR2 from the germline V gene are SGDLS and YYNGEE. Trimming left V 2 bases short and J 0 bases short, with 9 bases between.

J is TRBJ1-4 and V is TRBV7-2; D gene ambiguous. In germline, CDR1 is SGHTA, CDR2 FQGNSA. The CDR3 runs to 14 residues. V lost 4 bases to trimming and J lost 8 bases, with 14 bases between them. This CDR3 is CASSSSRADEKLFF. CDR3 nucleotide sequence: TGTGCCAGCAGCTCCTCCCGGGCGGACGAAAAACTGTTTTTT.

V and J are TRBV11-2 and TRBJ2-1, with D perhaps TRBD2 (6 bases). V was shortened by 6 bases and J by 6 bases, with 12 bases between the two germline ends. This CDR3 is built from 13 residues. Germline V lookup: CDR1 SGHAT, CDR2 FQNNGV. CDR3 loop: CASRLGTPNEQFF. The CDR3 nucleotides are TGTGCCAGCAGGTTGGGGACTCCCAATGAGCAGTTCTTC. Together with reference TRBV11-2 and TRBJ2-1, the CDR3 gives the full variable domain: EAGVAQSPRYKIIEKRQSVAFWCNPISGHATLYWYQQILGQGPKLLIQFQNNGVVDDSQLPKDRFSAERLKGVDSTLKIQPAKLEDSAVYLCASRLGTPNEQFFGPGTRLTVL.

J is TRBJ2-1 and V is TRBV5-1; 7 positions agree with TRBD2. This CDR3 region has 16 residues. V dropped 1 base and J dropped 6; count of bases not matched to a gene: 10. The germline V gene encodes CDR1 SGHRS and CDR2 YFSETQ. As DNA, the CDR3 is TGCGCCAGCAGCTTGAACAGCGGGGATTCATCCAATGAGCAGTTCTTC. The encoded protein is CASSLNSGDSSNEQFF. Filled out from reference TRBV5-1 and TRBJ2-1, the complete variable domain reads KAGVTQTPRYLIKTRGQQVTLSCSPISGHRSVSWYQQTPGQGLQFLFEYFSETQRNKGNFPGRFSGRQFSNSRSEMNVSTLELGDSALYLCASSLNSGDSSNEQFFGPGTRLTVL.